This T cell receptor beta chain is drawn from a study of early T cells in non-severe SARS-CoV-2 infection. Study outcomes and limitations: Reliance on VDJdb matching favored anti-spike CD8 responses; private and CD4 specificities were missed.

Individual cDNA molecules each received unique molecular identifiers attached to them. TCRdb passed the 5' RACE reads through MiXCR, listing each CDR3 protein once. The sample has around 33,000 distinct CDR3 sequences; around 4.4% are singletons. This clonotype was seen ten or more times. The antigen remains unidentified. The CDR3 covers 15 residues. The germline V gene encodes CDR1 SGHTA and CDR2 FQGNSA. V dropped 4 bases and J dropped 7 bases, with 14 bases sitting between them. The rearrangement uses TRBV7-2 and TRBJ1-6; D unclear. Specimen: whole blood. This sequence originates from an adult who was a healthcare worker with PCR-confirmed SARS-CoV-2 infection or an uninfected control (not recorded which). The CDR3 nucleotides read TGTGCCAGCAGCTGGGATGGGGTAGGGAATTCACCCCTCCACTTT. It is translated as CASSWDGVGNSPLHF.